This T cell receptor (beta chain) was captured by sequencing in a study of T cell responses to AZD1222 COVID-19 vaccine. Study findings and constraints: The study identified only six AZD1222 recipients as seropositive at baseline. Mostly white British, mostly female donors; authors suggested clonal diversity may be underestimated.

Germline CDR1 is DFQATT and CDR2 is SNEGSKA (reference sequence). V lost 3 bases, J lost 2 bases, and 3 bases lay in between. The CDR3 consists of 11 residues. Notes on this clone: Its specificity is not known.

Using immunoSEQ multiplex PCR, the repertoire was profiled, and TCRdb retains in-frame clones only, with some absent. Counted here are about 140,000 clones, about nine tenths occurring once; the ten biggest clones make up approximately 1.6%. Sample: peripheral blood, taken 28 days after the second AZD1222 dose. This chain joins TRBV20-1 and TRBJ2-3, with D unresolved. The sequence derives from an adult who received the AZD1222 COVID-19 vaccine. The CDR3 is CSARVTDTQYF. The DNA for the CDR3 is TGCAGTGCTAGGGTCACAGATACGCAGTATTTT.